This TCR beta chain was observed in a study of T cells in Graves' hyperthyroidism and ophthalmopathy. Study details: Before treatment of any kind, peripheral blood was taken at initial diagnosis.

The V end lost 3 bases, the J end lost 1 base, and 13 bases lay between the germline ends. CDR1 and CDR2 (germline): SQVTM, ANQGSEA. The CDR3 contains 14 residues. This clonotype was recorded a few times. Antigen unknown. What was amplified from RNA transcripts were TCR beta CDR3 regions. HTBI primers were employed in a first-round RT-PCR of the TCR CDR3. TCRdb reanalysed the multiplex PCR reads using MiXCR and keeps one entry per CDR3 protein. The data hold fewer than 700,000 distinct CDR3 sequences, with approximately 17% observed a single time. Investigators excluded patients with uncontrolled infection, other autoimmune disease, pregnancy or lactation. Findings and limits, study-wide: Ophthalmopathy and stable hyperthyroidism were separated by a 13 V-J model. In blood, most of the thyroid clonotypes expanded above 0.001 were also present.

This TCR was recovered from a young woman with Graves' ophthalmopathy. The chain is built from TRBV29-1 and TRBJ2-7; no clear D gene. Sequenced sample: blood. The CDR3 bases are TGCAGCGTTGATTGGGCGCCAAGATCCTACGAGCAGTACTTC. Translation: CSVDWAPRSYEQYF.